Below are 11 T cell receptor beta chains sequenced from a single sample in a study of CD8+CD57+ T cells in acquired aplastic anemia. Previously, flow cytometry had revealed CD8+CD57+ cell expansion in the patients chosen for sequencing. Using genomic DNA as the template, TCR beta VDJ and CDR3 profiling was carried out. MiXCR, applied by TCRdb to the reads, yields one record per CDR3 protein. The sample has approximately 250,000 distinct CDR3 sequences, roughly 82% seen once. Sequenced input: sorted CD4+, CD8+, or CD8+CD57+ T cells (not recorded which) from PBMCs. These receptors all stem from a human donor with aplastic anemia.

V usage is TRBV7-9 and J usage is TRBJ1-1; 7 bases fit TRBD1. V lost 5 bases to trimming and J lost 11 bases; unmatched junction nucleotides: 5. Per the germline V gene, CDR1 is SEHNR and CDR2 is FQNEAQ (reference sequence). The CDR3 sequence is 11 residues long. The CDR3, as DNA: TGTGCCAGCAGCCTTACAGGGGACGCTTTCTTT. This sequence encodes CASSLTGDAFF.

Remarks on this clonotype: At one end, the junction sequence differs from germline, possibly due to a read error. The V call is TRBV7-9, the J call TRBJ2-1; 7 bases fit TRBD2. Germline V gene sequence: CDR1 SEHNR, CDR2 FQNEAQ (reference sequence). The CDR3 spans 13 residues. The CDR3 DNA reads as TGTGCCAGCAGTGAACTAGCGTACTATGGGGAGATCTTC. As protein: CASSELAYYGEIF.

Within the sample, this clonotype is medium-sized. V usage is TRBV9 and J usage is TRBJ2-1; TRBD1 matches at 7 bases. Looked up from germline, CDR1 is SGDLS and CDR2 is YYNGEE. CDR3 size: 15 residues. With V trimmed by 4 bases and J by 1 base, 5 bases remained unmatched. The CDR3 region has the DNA TGTGCCAGCAGCATCGGGGACAGTTCCTACAATGAGCAGTTCTTC. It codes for CASSIGDSSYNEQFF.

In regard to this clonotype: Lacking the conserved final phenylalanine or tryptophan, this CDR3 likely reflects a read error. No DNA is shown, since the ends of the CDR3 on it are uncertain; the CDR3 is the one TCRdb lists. The CDR3 is CASRSRQLPETQY. V gene TRBV7-8 combines with J gene TRBJ2-7; the tabulated D call, TRBD2, remains unverified against the DNA. The CDR3 totals 13 residues, both ends included. Germline V gene sequence: CDR1 SGHVS, CDR2 FQNEAQ.

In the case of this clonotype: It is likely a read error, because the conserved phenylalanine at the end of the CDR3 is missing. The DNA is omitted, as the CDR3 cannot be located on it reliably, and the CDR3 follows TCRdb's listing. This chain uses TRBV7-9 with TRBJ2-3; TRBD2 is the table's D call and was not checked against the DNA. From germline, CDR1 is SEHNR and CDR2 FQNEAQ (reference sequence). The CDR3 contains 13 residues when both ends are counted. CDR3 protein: CASGYAGSYGHNV.

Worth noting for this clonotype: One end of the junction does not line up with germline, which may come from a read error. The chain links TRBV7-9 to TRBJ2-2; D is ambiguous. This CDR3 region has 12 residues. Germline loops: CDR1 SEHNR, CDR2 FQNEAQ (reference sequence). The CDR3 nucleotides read TGTGCCAGCAGCAAAGTGAGAGAGAACCAGTTCTTT. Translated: CASSKVRENQFF. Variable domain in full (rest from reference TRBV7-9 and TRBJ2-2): DTGVSQNPRHKITKRGQNVTFRCDPISEHNRLYWYRQTLGQGPEFLTYFQNEAQLEKSRLLSDRFSAERPKGSFSTLEIQRTEQGDSAMYLCASSKVRENQFFGEGSRLTVL.

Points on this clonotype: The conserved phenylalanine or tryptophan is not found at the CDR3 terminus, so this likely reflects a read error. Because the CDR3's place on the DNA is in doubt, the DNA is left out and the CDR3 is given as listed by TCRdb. CDR3 amino acids: CASSVAGDPHTHYL. The chain is built from TRBV7-9 and TRBJ2-3. The V gene's germline CDR1 is SEHNR and CDR2 FQNEAQ (reference sequence). The CDR3 is 14 amino acids in total, end residues counted.

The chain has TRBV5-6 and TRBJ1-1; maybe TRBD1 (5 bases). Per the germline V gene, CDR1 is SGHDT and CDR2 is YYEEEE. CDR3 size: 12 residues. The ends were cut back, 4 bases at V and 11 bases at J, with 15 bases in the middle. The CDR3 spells CASSVGEGEAFF. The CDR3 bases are TGTGCCAGCAGCGTGGGGGAGGGCGAGGCTTTCTTT.

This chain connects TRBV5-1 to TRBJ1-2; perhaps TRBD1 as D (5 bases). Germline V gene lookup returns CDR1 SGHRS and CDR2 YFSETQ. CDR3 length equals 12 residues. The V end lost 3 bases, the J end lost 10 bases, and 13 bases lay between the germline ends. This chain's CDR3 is CASSSSGPLYTF. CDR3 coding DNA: TGCGCCAGCAGCTCCTCGGGGCCCCTCTACACCTTC. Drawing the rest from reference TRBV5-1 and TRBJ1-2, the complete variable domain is KAGVTQTPRYLIKTRGQQVTLSCSPISGHRSVSWYQQTPGQGLQFLFEYFSETQRNKGNFPGRFSGRQFSNSRSEMNVSTLELGDSALYLCASSSSGPLYTFGSGTRLTVV.

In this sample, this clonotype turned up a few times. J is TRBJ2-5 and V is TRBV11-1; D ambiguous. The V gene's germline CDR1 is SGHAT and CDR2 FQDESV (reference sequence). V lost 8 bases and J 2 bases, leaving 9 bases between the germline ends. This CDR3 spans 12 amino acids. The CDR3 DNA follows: TGTGCCAGCGCCTCCGGTCAAGAGACCCAGTACTTC. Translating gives CASASGQETQYF.

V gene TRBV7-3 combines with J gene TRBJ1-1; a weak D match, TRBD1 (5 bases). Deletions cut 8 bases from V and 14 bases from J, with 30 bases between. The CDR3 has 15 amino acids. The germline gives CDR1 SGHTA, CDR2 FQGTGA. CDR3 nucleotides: TGTGCCAGCTGCATACAGGCCACCGGGATTGCTCAAGGATTCTTT. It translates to CASCIQATGIAQGFF.